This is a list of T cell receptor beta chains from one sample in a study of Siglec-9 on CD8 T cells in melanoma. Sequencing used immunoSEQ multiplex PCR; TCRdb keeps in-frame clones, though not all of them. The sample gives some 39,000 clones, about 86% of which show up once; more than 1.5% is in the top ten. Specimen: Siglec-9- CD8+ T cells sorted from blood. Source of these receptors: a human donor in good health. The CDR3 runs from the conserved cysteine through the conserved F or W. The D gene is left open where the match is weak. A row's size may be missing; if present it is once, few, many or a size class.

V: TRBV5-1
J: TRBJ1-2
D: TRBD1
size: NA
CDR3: CASSPSWGQGIYGYTF
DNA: TGCGCCAGCAGCCCTTCCTGGGGACAGGGAATCTATGGCTACACCTTC

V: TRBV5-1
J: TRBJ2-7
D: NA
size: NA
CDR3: CASSLEGGEAYEQYF
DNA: TGCGCCAGCAGCTTGGAAGGGGGGGAAGCCTACGAGCAGTACTTC

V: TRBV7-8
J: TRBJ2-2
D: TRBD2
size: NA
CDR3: CASSHGLAGDPGELFF
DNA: TGTGCCAGCAGCCACGGACTAGCGGGAGACCCCGGGGAGCTGTTTTTT

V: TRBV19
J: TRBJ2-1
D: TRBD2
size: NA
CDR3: CASRTSGSYNEQFF
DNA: TGTGCCAGTAGGACTAGCGGCTCCTACAATGAGCAGTTCTTC

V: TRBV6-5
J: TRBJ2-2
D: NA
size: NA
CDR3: CASSYSNTGELFF
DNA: TGTGCCAGCAGTTACTCGAACACCGGGGAGCTGTTTTTT

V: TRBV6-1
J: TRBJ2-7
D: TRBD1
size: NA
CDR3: CASSEGGTGAYEQYF
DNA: TGTGCCAGCAGTGAAGGGGGGACAGGGGCCTACGAGCAGTACTTC

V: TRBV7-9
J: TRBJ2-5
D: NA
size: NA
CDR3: CASSLVSVRQETQYF
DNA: TGTGCCAGCAGCTTAGTCTCAGTGCGCCAAGAGACCCAGTACTTC

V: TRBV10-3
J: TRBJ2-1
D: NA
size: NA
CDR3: CAINPGKSSYNEQFF
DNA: TGTGCCATCAATCCGGGGAAGAGCTCCTACAATGAGCAGTTCTTC

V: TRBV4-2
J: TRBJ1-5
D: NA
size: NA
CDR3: CASSQDPSSNQPQHF
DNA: TGTGCCAGCAGCCAAGACCCTAGTAGCAATCAGCCCCAGCATTTT

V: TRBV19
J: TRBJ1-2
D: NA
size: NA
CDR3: CASSIDPFREQGNHGYTF
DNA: TGTGCCAGTAGTATAGATCCGTTCCGAGAGCAGGGAAACCATGGCTACACCTTC

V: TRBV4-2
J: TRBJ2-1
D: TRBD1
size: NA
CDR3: CASSPGQGDENEQFF
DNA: TGTGCCAGCAGCCCCGGACAGGGGGATGAAAATGAGCAGTTCTTC

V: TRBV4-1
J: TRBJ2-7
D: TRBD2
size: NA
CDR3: CASSQDWRESPYEQYF
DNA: TGCGCCAGCAGCCAAGATTGGCGGGAGAGCCCCTACGAGCAGTACTTC

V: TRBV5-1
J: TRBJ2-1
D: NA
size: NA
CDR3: CASSGITDSHPDNEQFF
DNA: TGCGCCAGCAGTGGGATAACAGATAGCCATCCCGACAATGAGCAGTTCTTC

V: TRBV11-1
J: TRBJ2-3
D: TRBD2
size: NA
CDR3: CASSLDGASGITDTQYF
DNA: TGTGCCAGCAGCTTAGATGGAGCTAGCGGGATCACAGATACGCAGTATTTT

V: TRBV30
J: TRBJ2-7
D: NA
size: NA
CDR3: CAWSAPNSPAEQYF
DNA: TGTGCCTGGAGTGCCCCCAATTCCCCGGCCGAGCAGTACTTC

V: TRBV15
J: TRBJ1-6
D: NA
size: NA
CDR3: CATSRVAGSPLHF
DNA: TGTGCCACCAGCAGAGTTGCCGGGTCACCCCTCCACTTT

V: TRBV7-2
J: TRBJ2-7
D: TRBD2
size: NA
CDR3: CASRLTGGLEQYF
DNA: TGTGCCAGCAGGCTAACGGGAGGGCTCGAGCAGTACTTC

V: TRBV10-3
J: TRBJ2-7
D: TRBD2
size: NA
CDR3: CAVRSGNPYEQYF
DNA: TGTGCCGTTAGGAGCGGGAACCCCTACGAGCAGTACTTC

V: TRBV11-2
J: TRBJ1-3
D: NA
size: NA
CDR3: CASSQGGTAQNGNTIYF
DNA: TGTGCCAGCAGCCAAGGAGGGACGGCACAAAACGGAAACACCATATATTTT

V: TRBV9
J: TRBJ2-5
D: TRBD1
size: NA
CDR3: CASSVAAGGRETQYF
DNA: TGTGCCAGCAGCGTAGCGGCAGGGGGCCGGGAGACCCAGTACTTC

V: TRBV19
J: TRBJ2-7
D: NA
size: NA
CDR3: CASSPGATSGYEQYF
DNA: TGTGCCAGTAGCCCAGGGGCGACTAGTGGCTACGAGCAGTACTTC

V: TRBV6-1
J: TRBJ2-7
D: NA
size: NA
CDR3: CASSEFWGSYEQYF
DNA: TGTGCCAGCAGTGAATTTTGGGGCTCCTACGAGCAGTACTTC

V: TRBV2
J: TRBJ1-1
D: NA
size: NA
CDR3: CANVRLNTEAFF
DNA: TGTGCCAATGTTAGGTTGAACACTGAAGCTTTCTTT

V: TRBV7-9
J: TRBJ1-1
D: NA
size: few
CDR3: CASSLDVPPEAFF
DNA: TGTGCCAGCAGCTTAGACGTTCCACCTGAAGCTTTCTTT

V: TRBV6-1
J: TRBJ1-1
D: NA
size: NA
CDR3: CASSESGQMNTEAFF
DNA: TGTGCCAGCAGTGAATCCGGACAGATGAACACTGAAGCTTTCTTT

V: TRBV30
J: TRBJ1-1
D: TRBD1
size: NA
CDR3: CAWETGQLNTEAFF
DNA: TGTGCCTGGGAGACGGGACAGCTGAACACTGAAGCTTTCTTT

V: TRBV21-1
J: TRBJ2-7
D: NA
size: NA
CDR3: CASSEETSGDFYEQYF
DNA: TGTGCCAGCAGCGAAGAAACTAGCGGAGATTTCTACGAGCAGTACTTC

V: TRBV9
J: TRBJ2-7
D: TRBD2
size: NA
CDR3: CASSVEGLAGTYEQYF
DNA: TGTGCCAGCAGCGTAGAGGGACTAGCGGGGACCTACGAGCAGTACTTC

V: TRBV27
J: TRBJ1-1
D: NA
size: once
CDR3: CASSSGIGGRAFF
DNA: TGTGCCAGCAGTTCGGGGATTGGGGGGCGGGCTTTCTTT

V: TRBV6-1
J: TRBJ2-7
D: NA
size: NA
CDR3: CASSIAGSIYEQYF
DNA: TGTGCCAGCAGTATAGCAGGATCTATCTACGAGCAGTACTTC

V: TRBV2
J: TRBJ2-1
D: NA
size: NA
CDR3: CASSPMGENSYNEQFF
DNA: TGTGCCAGCAGCCCTATGGGGGAGAACTCCTACAATGAGCAGTTCTTC

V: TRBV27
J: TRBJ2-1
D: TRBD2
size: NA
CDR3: CASSFLAGGRYNEQFF
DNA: TGTGCCAGCAGTTTCCTAGCGGGGGGGCGGTACAATGAGCAGTTCTTC

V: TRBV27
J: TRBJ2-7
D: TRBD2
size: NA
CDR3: CASTPGSGTYEQYF
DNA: TGTGCCAGCACCCCTGGTAGCGGGACCTACGAGCAGTACTTC